This T cell receptor (beta chain) was sequenced during a study of blood T cell repertoires in COVID-19. Study overall: COVID-19 samples from acute and convalescent phases originated in the United States, Italy and Spain. T cells, B-cell-depleted T cells, or PBMCs supplied cDNA or gDNA.

Germline V lookup: CDR1 SGHTA, CDR2 FQGTGA. V was pared by 5 bases and J by 1 base, with 8 bases between. The CDR3 is made up of 14 amino acids. The Seattle patients, enrolled during active infection, were followed longitudinally. Study processing details: Reference gene primers were amplified, and this amplification served to estimate nucleated cell counts. This table comes from immunoSEQ multiplex PCR, and its TCRdb copy is limited to in-frame clones, with some not included. For V, J and clone size, that table is used; D and trimming come from the DNA. Found here are fewer than 150,000 clones, more than 70% of them singletons; the top ten hold around 5.5%.

The receptor comes from a woman aged 55-75 years with COVID-19, enrolled during active disease. The sample taken for sequencing was peripheral blood. V usage is TRBV7-3 and J usage is TRBJ2-2; the D is unclear. For the CDR3, the DNA is TGTGCCAGCAGCCCCATACAGAACACCGGGGAGCTGTTTTTT. Amino acid sequence: CASSPIQNTGELFF.